This T cell receptor (beta chain) came from a study of T-cell reconstitution after alpha-beta-depleted transplantation in children. Notes on this clonotype: The antigen is not known.

The authors prepared the TCRbeta library with unique molecular identifiers. TCRdb itself ran the PCR reads through MiXCR, one entry per CDR3 protein. The sample has fewer than 150,000 distinct CDR3 sequences, 8.5% to 10% seen once; the top ten hold under 30%. Looked up from germline, CDR1 is LGHNA and CDR2 is YSLEER. Deletions cut 1 base from V and 4 bases from J, with 7 bases between. The CDR3 sequence is 14 residues long. Overall study results and limits: T-cell counts and diversity at one year post-transplant came mainly from newly produced T cells. The origin of high day-60 TCRbeta diversity in some patients lay in surviving recipient T cells and thymic progenitors. As was reported, about two months after transplant, alpha-beta T cells came from several hundred expanded graft clones.

The clonotype was recovered from a girl under three years old who had a stem cell transplant for combined immunodeficiency, so the T cells may come from the graft donor. Material: PBMCs, mostly from graft donor cells, obtained 180 days after TCRalphabeta/CD19-depleted stem cell transplant. The chain links TRBV4-3 to TRBJ2-2; D may be TRBD1 (5 bases). The CDR3 DNA sequence: TGCGCCAGCAGCCAAGCAGGGCCCACCGGGGAGCTGTTTTTT. Translation gives CASSQAGPTGELFF.